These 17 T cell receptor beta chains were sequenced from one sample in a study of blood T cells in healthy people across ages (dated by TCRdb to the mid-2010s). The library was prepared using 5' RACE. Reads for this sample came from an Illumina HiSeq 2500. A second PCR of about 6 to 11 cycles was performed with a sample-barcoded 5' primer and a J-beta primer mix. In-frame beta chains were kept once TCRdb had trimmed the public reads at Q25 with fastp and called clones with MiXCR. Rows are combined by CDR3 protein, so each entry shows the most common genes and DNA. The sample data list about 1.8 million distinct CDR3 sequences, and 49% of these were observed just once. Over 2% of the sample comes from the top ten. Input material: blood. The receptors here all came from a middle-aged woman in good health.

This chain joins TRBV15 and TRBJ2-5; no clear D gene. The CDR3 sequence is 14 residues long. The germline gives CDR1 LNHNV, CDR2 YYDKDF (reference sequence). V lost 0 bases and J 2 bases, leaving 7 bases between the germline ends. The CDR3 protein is CATSRDSDQETQYF. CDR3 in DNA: TGTGCCACCAGCAGAGACTCCGATCAAGAGACCCAGTACTTC.

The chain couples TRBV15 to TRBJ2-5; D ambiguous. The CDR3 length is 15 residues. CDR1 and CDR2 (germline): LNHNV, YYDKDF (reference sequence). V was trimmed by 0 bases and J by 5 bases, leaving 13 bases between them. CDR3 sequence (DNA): TGTGCCACCAGCAGAGATCGAAGCGTGGGGGAGACCCAGTACTTC. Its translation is CATSRDRSVGETQYF.

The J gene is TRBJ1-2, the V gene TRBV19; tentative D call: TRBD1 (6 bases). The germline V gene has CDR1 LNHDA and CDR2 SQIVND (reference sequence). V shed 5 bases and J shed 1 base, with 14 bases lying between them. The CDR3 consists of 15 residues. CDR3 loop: CASSRAGQSNYGYTF. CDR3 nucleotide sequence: TGTGCCAGTAGTCGGGCAGGACAGAGTAACTATGGCTACACCTTC. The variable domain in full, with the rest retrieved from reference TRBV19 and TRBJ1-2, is DGGITQSPKYLFRKEGQNVTLSCEQNLNHDAMYWYRQDPGQGLRLIYYSQIVNDFQKGDIAEGYSVSREKKESFPLTVTSAQKNPTAFYLCASSRAGQSNYGYTFGSGTRLTVV.

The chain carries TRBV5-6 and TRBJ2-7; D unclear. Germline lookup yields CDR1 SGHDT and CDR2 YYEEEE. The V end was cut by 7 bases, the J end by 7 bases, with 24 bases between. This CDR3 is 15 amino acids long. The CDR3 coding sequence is TGTGCCAGCTCTTTTCGGAGCGCGTTCTACAATGAGCAGTACTTC. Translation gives CASSFRSAFYNEQYF.

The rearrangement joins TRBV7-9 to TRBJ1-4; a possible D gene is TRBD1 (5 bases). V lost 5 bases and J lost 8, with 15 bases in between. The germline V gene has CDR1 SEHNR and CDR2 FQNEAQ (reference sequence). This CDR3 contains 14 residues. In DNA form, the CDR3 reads TGTGCCAGCAGCCCGGGGGGGAAAATCGAAAAACTGTTTTTT. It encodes CASSPGGKIEKLFF.

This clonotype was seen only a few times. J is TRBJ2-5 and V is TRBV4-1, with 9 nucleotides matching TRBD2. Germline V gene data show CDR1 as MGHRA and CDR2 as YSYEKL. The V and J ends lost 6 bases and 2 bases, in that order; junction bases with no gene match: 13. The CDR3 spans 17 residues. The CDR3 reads CASRLQPSGGKQETQYF. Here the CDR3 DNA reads TGCGCCAGCAGGCTCCAACCCAGCGGGGGGAAGCAAGAGACCCAGTACTTC.

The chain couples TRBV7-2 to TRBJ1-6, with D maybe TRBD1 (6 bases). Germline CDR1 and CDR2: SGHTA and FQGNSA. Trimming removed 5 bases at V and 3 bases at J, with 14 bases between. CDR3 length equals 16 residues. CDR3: CASSTRDTNYNSPLHF. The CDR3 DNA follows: TGTGCCAGCAGCACCCGGGACACAAACTATAATTCACCCCTCCACTTT.

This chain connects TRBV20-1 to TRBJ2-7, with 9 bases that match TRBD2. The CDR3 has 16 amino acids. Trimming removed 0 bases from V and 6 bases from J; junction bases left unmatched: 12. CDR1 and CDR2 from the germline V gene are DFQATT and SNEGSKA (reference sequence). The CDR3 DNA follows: TGCAGTGCTAGAGATCGGGGTGAGCTAGCGGGGACCGAGCAGTACTTC. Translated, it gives CSARDRGELAGTEQYF.

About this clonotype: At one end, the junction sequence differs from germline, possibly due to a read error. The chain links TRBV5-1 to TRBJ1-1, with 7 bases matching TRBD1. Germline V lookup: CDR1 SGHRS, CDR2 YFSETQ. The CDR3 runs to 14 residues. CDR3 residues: CASSLRGQNTEAFF. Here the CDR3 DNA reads TGTGCCAGCAGTTTAAGGGGGCAGAACACTGAAGCTTTCTTT.

In nucleotides, the CDR3 is TGTGCCAGCAGCTTACTTCTGGGTTCGTCCGAGCAGTACTTC. This encodes CASSLLLGSSEQYF. This chain links TRBV7-8 with TRBJ2-7; D gene uncertain. The CDR3 length is 14 residues. Trimming shortened V by 2 bases and J by 6 bases, and 14 bases separated the two germline ends. CDR1 SGHVS and CDR2 FQNEAQ come from the germline V gene.

In nucleotides, the CDR3 is TGTGCCAGCAGTCCCGGGGGGACACTCTACGAGCAGTACTTC. Amino acid sequence: CASSPGGTLYEQYF. The chain joins TRBV28 to TRBJ2-7; D might be TRBD2 (7 bases). Germline V gene data show CDR1 as MDHEN and CDR2 as SYDVKM. The CDR3 has 14 amino acids. Deletions cut 5 bases from V and 3 bases from J, with 14 bases between.

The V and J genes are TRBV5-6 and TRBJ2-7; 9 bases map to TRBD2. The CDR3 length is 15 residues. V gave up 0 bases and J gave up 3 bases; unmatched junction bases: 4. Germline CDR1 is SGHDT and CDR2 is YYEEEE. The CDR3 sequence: CASSLEGTSFYEQYF. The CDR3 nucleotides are TGTGCCAGCAGCTTGGAGGGGACTAGCTTCTACGAGCAGTACTTC.

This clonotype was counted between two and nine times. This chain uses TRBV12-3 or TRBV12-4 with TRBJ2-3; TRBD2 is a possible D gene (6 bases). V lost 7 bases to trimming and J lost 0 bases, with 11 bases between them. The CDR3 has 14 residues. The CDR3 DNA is TGTGCCAGCAAACCGGGAGCTAGCACAGATACGCAGTATTTT. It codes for CASKPGASTDTQYF.

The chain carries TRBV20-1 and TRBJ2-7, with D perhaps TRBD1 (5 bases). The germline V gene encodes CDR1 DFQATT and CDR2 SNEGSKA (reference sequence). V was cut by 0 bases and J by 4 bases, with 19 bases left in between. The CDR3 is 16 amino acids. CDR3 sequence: CSARDEVTGNFYEQYF. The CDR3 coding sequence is TGCAGTGCTAGAGATGAGGTAACAGGAAACTTTTACGAGCAGTACTTC.

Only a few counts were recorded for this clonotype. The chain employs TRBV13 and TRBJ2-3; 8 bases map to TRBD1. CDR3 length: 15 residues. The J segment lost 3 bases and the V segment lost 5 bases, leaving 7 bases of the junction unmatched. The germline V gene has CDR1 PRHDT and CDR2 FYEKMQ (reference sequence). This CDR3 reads CASSQQGGRTDTQYF. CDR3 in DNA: TGTGCCAGCAGCCAACAGGGGGGACGGACAGATACGCAGTATTTT.

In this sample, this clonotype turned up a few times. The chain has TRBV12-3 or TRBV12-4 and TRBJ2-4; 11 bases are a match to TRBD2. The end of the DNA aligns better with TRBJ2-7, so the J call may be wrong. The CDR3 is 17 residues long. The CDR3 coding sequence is TGTGCCAGCAGTCCACCACAAACTAGCGGGAGACCCTACGAGCAGTACTTC. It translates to CASSPPQTSGRPYEQYF.

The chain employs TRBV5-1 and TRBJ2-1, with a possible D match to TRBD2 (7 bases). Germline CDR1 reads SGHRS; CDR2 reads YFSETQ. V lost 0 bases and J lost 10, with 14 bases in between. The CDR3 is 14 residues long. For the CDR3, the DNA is TGCGCCAGCAGCTTGGATCGGGGGGCAGGGGAGCAGTTCTTC. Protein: CASSLDRGAGEQFF.